This TCR beta chain was documented in a study of OX40 agonist ivuxolimab in advanced cancers. CDR1 is SGHTA, CDR2 FQGNSA, per germline. This CDR3 comprises 13 residues. Trimming took off 5 bases at V and 1 base at J, with 8 bases between the two ends. Only in-frame clones appear in the TCRdb table, and some are missing; sequencing was by immunoSEQ multiplex PCR. Here the sample spans roughly 82,000 clones, around 92% being singletons. The clonotype was recovered from an adult with an advanced solid tumor such as melanoma, head and neck, liver or kidney cancer. The sample here was CD4+ or CD8+ T cells sorted from blood, taken in a trial of the OX40 agonist ivuxolimab. The chain couples TRBV7-2 to TRBJ2-5; D might be TRBD1 (5 bases). The CDR3: CASSGQIQETQYF. For the CDR3, the DNA is TGTGCCAGCAGCGGACAAATCCAAGAGACCCAGTACTTC. The full variable domain, completed using reference TRBV7-2 and TRBJ2-5, is GAGVSQSPSNKVTEKGKDVELRCDPISGHTALYWYRQSLGQGLEFLIYFQGNSAPDKSGLPSDRFSAERTGGSVSTLTIQRTQQEDSAVYLCASSGQIQETQYFGPGTRLLVL.